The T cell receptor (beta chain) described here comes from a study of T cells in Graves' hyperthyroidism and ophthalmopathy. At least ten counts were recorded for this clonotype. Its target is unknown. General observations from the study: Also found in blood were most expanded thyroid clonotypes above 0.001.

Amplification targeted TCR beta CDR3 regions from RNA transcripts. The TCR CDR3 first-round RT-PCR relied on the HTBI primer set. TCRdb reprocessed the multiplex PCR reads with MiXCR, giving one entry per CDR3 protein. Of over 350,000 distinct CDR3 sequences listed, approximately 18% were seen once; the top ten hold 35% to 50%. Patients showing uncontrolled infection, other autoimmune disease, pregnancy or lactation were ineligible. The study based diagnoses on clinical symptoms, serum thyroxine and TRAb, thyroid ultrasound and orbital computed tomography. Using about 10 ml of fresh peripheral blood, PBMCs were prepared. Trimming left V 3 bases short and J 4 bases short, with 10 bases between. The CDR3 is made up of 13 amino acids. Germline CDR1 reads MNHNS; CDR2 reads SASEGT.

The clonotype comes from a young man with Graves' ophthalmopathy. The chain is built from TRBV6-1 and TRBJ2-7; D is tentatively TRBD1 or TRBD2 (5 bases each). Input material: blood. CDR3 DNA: TGTGCCAGCAGTGATGGGACCGAATACGAGCAGTACTTC. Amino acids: CASSDGTEYEQYF.